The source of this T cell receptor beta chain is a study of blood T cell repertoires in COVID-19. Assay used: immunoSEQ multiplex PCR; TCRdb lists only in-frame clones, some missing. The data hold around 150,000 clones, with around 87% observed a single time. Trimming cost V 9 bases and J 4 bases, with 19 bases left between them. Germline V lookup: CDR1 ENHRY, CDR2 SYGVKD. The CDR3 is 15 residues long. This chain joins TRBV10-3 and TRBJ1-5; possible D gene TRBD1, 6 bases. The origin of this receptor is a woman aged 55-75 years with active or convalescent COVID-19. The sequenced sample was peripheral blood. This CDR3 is CAISRQADPNQPQHF. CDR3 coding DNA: TGTGCCATATCTAGACAGGCCGACCCTAATCAGCCCCAGCATTTT.